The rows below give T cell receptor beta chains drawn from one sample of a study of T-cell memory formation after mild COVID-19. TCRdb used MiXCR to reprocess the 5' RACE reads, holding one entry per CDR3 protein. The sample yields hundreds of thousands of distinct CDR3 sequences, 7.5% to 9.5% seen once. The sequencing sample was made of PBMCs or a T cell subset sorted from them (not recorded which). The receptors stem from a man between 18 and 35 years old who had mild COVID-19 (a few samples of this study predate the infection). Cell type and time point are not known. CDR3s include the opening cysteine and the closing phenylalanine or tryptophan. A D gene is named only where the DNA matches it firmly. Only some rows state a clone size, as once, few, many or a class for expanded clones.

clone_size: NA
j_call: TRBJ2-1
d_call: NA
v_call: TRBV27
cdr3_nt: TGTGCCAGCAGTTCCGGGAGTGAGCAGTTCTTC
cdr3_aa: CASSSGSEQFF

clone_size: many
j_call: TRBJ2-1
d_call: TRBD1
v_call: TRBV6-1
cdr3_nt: TGTGCCAGCATTGTGAACCCAGGGGGCGGCCGCTACAATGAGCAGTTCTTC
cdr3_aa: CASIVNPGGGRYNEQFF

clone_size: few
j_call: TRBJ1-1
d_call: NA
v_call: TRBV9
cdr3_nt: TGTGCCAGCAGCTCACAGACAGGCCTCGGTATCACTGAAGCTTTCTTT
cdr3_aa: CASSSQTGLGITEAFF

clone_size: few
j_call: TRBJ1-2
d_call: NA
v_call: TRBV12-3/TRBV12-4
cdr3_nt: TGTGCCAGCATCCAAGGGCCCTCCGGCGCTGGCTACACCTTC
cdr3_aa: CASIQGPSGAGYTF

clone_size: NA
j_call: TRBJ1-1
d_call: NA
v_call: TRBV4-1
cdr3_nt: TGCGCCAGCAGCCAAATAACTTCGTCGATGAACACTGAAGCTTTCTTT
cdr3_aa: CASSQITSSMNTEAFF

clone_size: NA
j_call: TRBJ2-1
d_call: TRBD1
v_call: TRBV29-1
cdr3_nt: TGCAGCGCCATACCCCCGGACAGGGGAGTTGAGCAGTTCTTC
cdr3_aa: CSAIPPDRGVEQFF

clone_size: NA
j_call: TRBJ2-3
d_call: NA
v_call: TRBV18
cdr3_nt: TGTGCCAGCTCACCACGGAAAGGGGGTAACACAGATACGCAGTATTTT
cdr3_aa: CASSPRKGGNTDTQYF

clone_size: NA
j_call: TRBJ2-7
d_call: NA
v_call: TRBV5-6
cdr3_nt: TGTGCCAGCAGCTCGGGACCCACGGCACCCTACGAGCAGTACTTC
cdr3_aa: CASSSGPTAPYEQYF

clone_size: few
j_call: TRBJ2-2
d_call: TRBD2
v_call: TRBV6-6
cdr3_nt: TGTGCCGGGTCAGGCGGGGGGGCAACCGGGGAGCTGTTTTTT
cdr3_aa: CAGSGGGATGELFF

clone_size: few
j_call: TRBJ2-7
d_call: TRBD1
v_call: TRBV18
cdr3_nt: TGTGCCAGCTCACCGGTGACAGGGGGCGGCTACGAGCAGTACTTC
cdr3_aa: CASSPVTGGGYEQYF

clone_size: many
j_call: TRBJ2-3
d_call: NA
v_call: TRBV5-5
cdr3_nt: TGTGCCAGCAGCCCGGACGGATCACGCACAGATACGCAGTATTTT
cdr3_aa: CASSPDGSRTDTQYF

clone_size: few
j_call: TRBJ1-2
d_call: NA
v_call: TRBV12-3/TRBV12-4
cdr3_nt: TGTGCCAGCAGTTCCGGCAGGGACTATGGCTACACCTTC
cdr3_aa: CASSSGRDYGYTF

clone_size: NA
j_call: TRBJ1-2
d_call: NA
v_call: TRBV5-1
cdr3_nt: TGCGCCAGCAGCACCCCAAAGGAGGGCTATGGCTACACCTTC
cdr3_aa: CASSTPKEGYGYTF

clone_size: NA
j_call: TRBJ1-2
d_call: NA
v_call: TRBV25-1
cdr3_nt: TGTGCCAGCAGTGCCGTGGGGAGGGCTAATGGCTACACCTTC
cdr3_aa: CASSAVGRANGYTF

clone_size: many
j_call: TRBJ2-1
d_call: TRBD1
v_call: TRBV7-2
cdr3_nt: TGTGCCAGCAGCGGGGGGACAGGGGGGGAGCAGTTCTTC
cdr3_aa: CASSGGTGGEQFF

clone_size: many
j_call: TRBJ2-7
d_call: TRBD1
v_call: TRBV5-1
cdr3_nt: TGCGCCAGCAGCTTGGGACAGGGGGACTACGAGCAGTACTTC
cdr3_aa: CASSLGQGDYEQYF

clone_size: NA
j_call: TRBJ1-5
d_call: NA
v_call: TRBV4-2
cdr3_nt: TGTGCCAGCAGCCAAGAGGGGGCGGGGGATCAGCCCCAGCATTTT
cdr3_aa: CASSQEGAGDQPQHF

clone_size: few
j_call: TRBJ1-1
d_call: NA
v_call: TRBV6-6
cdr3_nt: TGTGCCAGCAGTTACTTTACAGGAACGAACACTGAAGCTTTCTTT
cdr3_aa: CASSYFTGTNTEAFF

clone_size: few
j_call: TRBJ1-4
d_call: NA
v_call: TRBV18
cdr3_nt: TGTGCCAGCTCACCAGGAGCGGCAGTCATTCTGTTTTTT
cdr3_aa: CASSPGAAVILFF

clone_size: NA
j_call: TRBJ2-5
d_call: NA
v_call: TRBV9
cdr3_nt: TGTGCCAGCAGCGTAGCTGAGACCCAGTACTTC
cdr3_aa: CASSVAETQYF

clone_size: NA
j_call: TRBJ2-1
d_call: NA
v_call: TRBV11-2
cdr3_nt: TGTGCCAGCAGCTTATCTACACCTGAGCAGTTCTTC
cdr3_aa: CASSLSTPEQFF

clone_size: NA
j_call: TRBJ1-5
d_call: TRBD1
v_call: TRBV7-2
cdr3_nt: TGTGCCAGCAGCCCCCGGGGGGGACAGACTTATCAGCCCCAGCATTTT
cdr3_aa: CASSPRGGQTYQPQHF

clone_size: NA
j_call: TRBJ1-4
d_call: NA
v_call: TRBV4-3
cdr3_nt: TGCGCCAGCAGCCAAGACACAGTTTCAACTAATGAAAAACTGTTTTTT
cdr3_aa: CASSQDTVSTNEKLFF

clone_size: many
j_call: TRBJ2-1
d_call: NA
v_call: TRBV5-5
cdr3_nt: TGTGCCAGCAGCTTGGCCTCGGGGGAGCAGTTCTTC
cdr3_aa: CASSLASGEQFF

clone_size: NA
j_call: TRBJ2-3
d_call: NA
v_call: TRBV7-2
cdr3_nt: TGTGCCAGCAGCTTAGCGACTGGCGGTGCAGATACGCAGTATTTT
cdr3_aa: CASSLATGGADTQYF

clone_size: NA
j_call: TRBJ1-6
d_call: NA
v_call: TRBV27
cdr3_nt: TGTGCCAGCAGCCGTTGGAGCAGGGATTCACCCCTCCACTTT
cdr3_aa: CASSRWSRDSPLHF

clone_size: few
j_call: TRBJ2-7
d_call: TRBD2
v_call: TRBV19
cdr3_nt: TGTGCCAGTAGTGCCGCTACCGGGACTAGCCGACGTGGCCACGAGCAGTACTTC
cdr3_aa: CASSAATGTSRRGHEQYF

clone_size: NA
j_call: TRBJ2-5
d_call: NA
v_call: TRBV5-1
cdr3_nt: TGCGCCAGCAGCTTGGGGGGCAGTGAGACCAAGTACTTC
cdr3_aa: CASSLGGSETKYF